This T cell receptor beta chain came from a study of T cell changes during pregnancy in multiple sclerosis. The protocol was immunoSEQ multiplex PCR, while the TCRdb copy is restricted to in-frame clones and leaves out a portion. Of tens of thousands of clones listed, about 95% are singletons. Germline V gene lookup returns CDR1 ENHRY and CDR2 SYGVKD. The V and J ends lost 6 bases and 4 bases respectively, with 16 bases between them. There are 14 residues in the CDR3. This clone came up once. The chain is built from TRBV10-3 and TRBJ2-7; D is perhaps TRBD2 (6 bases). The specimen was CD8+ T cells from peripheral blood mononuclear cells, collected after pregnancy. This clonotype was sampled from a female donor with multiple sclerosis, enrolled in a pregnancy study. CDR3 protein: CAIRTGAGLYEQYF. The DNA of the CDR3 is TGTGCCATCAGGACGGGAGCCGGACTTTACGAGCAGTACTTC.